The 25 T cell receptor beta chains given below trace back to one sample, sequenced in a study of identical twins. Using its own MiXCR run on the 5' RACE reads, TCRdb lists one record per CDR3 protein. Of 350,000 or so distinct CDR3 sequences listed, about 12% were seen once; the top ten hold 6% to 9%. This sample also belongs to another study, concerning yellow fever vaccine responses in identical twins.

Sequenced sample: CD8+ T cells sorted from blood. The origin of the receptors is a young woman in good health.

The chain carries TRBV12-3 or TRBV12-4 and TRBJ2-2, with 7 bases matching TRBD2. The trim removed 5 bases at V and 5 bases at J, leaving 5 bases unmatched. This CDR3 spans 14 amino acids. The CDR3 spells CASSSSGPTGELFF. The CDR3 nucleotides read TGTGCCAGCAGTAGTAGCGGGCCGACCGGGGAGCTGTTTTTT.

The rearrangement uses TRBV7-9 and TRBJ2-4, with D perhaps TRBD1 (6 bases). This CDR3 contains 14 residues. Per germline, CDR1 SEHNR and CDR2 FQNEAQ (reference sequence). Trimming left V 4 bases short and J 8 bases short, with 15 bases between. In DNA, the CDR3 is TGTGCCAGCAGCTCCAGAGTAGCAGGGGACATTCAGTACTTC. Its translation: CASSSRVAGDIQYF.

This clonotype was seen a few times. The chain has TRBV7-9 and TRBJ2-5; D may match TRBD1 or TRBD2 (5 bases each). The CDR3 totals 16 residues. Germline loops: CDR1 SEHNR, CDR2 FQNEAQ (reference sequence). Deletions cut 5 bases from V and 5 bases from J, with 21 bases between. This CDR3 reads CASSNTRDGPRETQYF. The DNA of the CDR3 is TGTGCCAGCAGCAACACTCGGGACGGCCCCAGGGAGACCCAGTACTTC.

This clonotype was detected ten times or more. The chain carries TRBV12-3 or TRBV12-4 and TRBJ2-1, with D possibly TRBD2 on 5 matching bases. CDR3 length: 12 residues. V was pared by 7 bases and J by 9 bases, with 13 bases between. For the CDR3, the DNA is TGTGCCAGCACCCCTATAGGAGGTGAGCAGTTCTTC. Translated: CASTPIGGEQFF.

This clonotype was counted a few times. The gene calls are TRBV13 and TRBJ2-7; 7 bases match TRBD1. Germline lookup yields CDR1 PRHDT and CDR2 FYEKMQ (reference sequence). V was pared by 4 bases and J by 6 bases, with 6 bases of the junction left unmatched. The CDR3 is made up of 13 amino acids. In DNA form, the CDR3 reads TGTGCCAGCAGCTCCGGGACAGAATCCGAGCAGTACTTC. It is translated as CASSSGTESEQYF.

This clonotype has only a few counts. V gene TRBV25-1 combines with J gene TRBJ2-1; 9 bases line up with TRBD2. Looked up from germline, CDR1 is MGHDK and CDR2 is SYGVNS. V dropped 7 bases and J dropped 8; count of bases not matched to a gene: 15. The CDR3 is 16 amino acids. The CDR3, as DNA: TGTGCCAGCACTCCTAGGGGTGCGGGGGGGCTTTATGAGCAGTTCTTC. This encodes CASTPRGAGGLYEQFF.

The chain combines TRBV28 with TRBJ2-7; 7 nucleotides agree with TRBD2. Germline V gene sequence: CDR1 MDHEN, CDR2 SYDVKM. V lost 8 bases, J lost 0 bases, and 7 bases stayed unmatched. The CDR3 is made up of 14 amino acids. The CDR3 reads CASFAGDFSYEQYF. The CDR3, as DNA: TGTGCCAGCTTCGCGGGAGACTTCTCCTACGAGCAGTACTTC.

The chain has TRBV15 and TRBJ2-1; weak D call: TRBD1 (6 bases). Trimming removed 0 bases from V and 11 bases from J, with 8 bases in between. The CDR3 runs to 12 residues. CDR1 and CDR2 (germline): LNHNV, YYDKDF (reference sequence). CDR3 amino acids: CATSRDRGQQFF. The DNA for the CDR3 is TGTGCCACCAGCAGAGACAGGGGTCAGCAGTTCTTC. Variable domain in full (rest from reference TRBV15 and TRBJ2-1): DAMVIQNPRYQVTQFGKPVTLSCSQTLNHNVMYWYQQKSSQAPKLLFHYYDKDFNNEADTPDNFQSRRPNTSFCFLDIRSPGLGDTAMYLCATSRDRGQQFFGPGTRLTVL.

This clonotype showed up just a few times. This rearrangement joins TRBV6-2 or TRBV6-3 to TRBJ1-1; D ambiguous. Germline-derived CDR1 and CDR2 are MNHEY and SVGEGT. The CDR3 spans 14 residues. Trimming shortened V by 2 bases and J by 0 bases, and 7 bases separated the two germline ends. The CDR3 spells CASSYGSLNTEAFF. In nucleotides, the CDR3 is TGTGCCAGCAGTTACGGGTCTCTGAACACTGAAGCTTTCTTT.

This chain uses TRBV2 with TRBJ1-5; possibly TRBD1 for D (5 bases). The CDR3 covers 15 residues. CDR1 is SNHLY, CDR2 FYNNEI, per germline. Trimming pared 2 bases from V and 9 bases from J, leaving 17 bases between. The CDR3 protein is CASSERATALWPQHF. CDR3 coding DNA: TGTGCCAGCAGTGAACGGGCGACAGCCTTATGGCCCCAGCATTTT. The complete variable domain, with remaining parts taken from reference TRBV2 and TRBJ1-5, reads EPEVTQTPSHQVTQMGQEVILRCVPISNHLYFYWYRQILGQKVEFLVSFYNNEISEKSEIFDDQFSVERPDGSNFTLKIRSTKLEDSAMYFCASSERATALWPQHFGDGTRLSIL.

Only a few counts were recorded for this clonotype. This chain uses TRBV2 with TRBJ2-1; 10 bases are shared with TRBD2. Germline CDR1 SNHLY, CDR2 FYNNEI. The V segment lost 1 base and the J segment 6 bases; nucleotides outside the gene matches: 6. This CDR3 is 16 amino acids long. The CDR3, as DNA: TGTGCCAGCAGTGAAGAACTAGCGGGGCTGGGCAATGAGCAGTTCTTC. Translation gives CASSEELAGLGNEQFF. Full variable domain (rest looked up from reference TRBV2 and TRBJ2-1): EPEVTQTPSHQVTQMGQEVILRCVPISNHLYFYWYRQILGQKVEFLVSFYNNEISEKSEIFDDQFSVERPDGSNFTLKIRSTKLEDSAMYFCASSEELAGLGNEQFFGPGTRLTVL.

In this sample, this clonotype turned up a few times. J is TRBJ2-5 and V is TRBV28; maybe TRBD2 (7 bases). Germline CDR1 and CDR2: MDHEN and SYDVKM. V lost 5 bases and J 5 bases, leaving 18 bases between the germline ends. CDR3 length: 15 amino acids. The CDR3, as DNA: TGTGCCAGCAGTCCGCACCAGGGGAGGGGGGAGACCCAGTACTTC. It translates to CASSPHQGRGETQYF.

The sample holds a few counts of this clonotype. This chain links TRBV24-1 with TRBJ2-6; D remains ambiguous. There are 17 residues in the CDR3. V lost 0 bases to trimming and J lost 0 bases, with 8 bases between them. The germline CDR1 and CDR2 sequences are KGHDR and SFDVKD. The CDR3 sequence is CATSDLAWSSGANVLTF. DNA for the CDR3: TGTGCCACCAGTGATTTGGCATGGAGCTCTGGGGCCAACGTCCTGACTTTC.

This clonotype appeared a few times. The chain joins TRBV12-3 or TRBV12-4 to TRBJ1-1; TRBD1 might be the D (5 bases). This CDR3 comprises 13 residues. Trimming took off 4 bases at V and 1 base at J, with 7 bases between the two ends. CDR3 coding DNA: TGTGCCAGCAGTTGGCAGGGGAACACTGAAGCTTTCTTT. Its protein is CASSWQGNTEAFF.

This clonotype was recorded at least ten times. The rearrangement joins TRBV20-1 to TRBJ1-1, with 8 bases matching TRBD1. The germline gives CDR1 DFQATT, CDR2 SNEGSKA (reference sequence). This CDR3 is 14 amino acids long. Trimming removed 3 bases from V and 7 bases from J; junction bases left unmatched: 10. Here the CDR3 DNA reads TGCAGTGCTAGGGGCTATGGACAGGGACTTGAAGCTTTCTTT. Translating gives CSARGYGQGLEAFF.

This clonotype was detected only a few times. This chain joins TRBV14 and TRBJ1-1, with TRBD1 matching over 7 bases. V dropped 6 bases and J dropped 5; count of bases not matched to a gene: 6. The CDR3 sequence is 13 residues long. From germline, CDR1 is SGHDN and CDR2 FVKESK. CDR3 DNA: TGTGCCAGCAGGGGAACAGGGGATACTGAAGCTTTCTTT. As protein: CASRGTGDTEAFF.

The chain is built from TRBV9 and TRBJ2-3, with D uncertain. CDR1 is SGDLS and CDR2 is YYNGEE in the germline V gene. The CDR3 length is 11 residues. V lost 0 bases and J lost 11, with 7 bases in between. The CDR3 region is CASSVGKQQYF. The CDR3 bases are TGTGCCAGCAGCGTAGGGAAGCAGCAGTATTTT.

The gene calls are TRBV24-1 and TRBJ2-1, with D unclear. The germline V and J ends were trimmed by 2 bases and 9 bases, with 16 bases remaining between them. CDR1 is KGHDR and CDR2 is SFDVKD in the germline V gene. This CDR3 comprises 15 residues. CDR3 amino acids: CATSDYDSESAEQFF. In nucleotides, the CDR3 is TGTGCCACCAGTGATTATGACTCTGAATCTGCTGAGCAGTTCTTC.

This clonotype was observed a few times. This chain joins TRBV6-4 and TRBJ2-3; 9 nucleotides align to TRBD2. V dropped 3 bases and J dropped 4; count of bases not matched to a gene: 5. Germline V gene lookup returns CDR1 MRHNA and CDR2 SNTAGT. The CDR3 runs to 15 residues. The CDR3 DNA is TGTGCCAGCAGTGAGGGCGGGGGGGCCGCAGATACGCAGTATTTT. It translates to CASSEGGGAADTQYF.

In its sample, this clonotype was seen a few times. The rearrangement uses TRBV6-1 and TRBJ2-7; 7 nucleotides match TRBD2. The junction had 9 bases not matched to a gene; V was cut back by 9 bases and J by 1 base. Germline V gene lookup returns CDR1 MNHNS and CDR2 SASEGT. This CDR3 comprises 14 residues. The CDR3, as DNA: TGTGCCAGTCCGGGACGGGGGGAATCCTACGAGCAGTACGTC. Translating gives CASPGRGESYEQYV.

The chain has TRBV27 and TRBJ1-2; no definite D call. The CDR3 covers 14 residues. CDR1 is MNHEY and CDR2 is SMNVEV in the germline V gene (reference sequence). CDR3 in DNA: TGTGCAAGCGCTCTCGCGGAGGGAGGCTATGGCTACACCTTC. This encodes CASALAEGGYGYTF.

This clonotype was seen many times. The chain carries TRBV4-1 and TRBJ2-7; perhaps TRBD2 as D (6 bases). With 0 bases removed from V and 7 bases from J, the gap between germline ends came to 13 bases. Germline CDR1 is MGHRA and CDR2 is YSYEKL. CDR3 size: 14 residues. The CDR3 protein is CASSQEEGRGEQYF. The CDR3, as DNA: TGCGCCAGCAGCCAAGAGGAGGGTCGCGGAGAGCAGTACTTC.

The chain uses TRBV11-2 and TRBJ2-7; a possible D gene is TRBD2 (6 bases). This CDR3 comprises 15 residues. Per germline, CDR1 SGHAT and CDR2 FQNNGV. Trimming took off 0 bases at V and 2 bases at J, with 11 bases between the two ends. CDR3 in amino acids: CASSLDLGGAYEQYV. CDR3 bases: TGTGCCAGCAGCTTAGATCTTGGAGGGGCCTACGAGCAGTACGTC.

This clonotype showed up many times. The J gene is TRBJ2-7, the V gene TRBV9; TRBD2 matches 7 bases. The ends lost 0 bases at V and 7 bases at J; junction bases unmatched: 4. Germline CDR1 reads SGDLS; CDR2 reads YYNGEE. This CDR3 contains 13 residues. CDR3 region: CASSVGTGGEQYV. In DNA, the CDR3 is TGTGCCAGCAGCGTAGGAACGGGGGGAGAGCAGTACGTC.

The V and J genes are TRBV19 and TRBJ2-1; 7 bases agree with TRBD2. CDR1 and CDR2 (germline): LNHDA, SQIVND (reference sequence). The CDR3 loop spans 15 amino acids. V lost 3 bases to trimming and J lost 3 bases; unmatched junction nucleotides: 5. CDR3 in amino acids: CASSISRTSYNEQFF. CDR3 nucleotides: TGTGCCAGTAGTATCTCTCGGACTAGCTACAATGAGCAGTTCTTC.